In this sample, the clone carrying this T cell receptor beta chain turned up a few times. This sample stems from a study of blood T cell repertoires in COVID-19. Study-level information: Sites in the United States, Italy and Spain provided acute and convalescent COVID-19 samples. The analysed material was cDNA or gDNA that came from T cells, B-cell-depleted T cells, or PBMCs.

Clones were sequenced by immunoSEQ multiplex PCR, and TCRdb holds only the in-frame ones, with some missing. This repertoire shows about 130,000 clones, 75% to 90% found once; its top ten account for roughly 3%. This CDR3 spans 14 amino acids. Germline V lookup: CDR1 SGDLS, CDR2 YYNGEE. V lost 4 bases and J lost 9; bases outside the gene matches: 8. Patients from Seattle were sampled longitudinally, starting during active infection. V is TRBV9 and J is TRBJ2-1; the match to TRBD1 covers 9 bases. This TCR was recovered from a woman older than 75 with COVID-19, enrolled during active disease. The sequencing input was peripheral blood. CDR3 DNA sequence: TGTGCCAGCAGCTCCCGGGGGACAGGGCCTGAGCAGTTCTTC. This translates into CASSSRGTGPEQFF. Combining the CDR3 with reference TRBV9 and TRBJ2-1 gives the whole variable domain DSGVTQTPKHLITATGQRVTLRCSPRSGDLSVYWYQQSLDQGLQFLIQYYNGEERAKGNILERFSAQQFPDLHSELNLSSLELGDSALYFCASSSRGTGPEQFFGPGTRLTVL.